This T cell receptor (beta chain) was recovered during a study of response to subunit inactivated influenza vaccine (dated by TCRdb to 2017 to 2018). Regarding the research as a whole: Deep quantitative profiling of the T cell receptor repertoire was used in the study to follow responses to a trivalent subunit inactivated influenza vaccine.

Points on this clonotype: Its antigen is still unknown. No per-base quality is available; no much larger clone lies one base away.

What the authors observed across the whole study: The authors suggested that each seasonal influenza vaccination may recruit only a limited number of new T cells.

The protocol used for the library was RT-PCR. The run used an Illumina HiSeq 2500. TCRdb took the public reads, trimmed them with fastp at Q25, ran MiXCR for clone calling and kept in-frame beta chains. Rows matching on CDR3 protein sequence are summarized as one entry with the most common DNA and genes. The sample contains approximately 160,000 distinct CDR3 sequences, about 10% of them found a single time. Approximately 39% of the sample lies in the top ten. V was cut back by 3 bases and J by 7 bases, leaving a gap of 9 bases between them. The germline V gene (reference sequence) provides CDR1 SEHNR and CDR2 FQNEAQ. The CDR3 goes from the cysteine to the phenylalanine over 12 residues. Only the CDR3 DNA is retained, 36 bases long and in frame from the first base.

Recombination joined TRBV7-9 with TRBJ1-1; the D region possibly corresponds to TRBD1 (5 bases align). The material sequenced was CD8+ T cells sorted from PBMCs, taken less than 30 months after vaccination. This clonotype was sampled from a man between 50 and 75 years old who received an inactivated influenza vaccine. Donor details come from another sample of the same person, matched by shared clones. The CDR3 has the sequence CASSLGPNEAFF. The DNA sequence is TGTGCCAGCAGCTTGGGACCGAATGAAGCTTTCTTT.